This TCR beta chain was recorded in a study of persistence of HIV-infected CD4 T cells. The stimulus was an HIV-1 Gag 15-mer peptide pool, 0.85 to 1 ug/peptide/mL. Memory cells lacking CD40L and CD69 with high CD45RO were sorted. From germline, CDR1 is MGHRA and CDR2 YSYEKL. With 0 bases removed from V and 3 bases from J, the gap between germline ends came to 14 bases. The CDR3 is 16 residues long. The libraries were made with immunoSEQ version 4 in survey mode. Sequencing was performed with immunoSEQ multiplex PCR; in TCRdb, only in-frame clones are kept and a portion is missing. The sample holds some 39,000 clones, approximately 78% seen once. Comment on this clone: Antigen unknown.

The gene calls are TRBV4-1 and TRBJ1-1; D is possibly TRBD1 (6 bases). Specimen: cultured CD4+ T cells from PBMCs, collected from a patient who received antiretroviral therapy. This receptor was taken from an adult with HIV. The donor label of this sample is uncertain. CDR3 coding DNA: TGCGCCAGCAGCCAAGACCCTGGACAGCACCACACTGAAGCTTTCTTT. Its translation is CASSQDPGQHHTEAFF.